The 26 T cell receptor beta chains below come from one sample, sequenced in a study of T cell repertoires in aging, cancer and after chemotherapy. Rearranged V-D-J TRB sequences were amplified with a mixed TRB-A/B primer pool. TCRdb re-called the multiplex PCR reads through MiXCR, storing one row per CDR3 protein. Of over 1,000 distinct CDR3 sequences in the sample, about 29% are singletons; the top ten hold around 13%. TCR beta rearrangements were amplified from peripheral blood genomic DNA. Sequenced: blood. The receptor set was obtained from a human donor with a blood cancer.

By sample fraction, this clonotype is large (0.1 to 1%). The gene calls are TRBV6-5 and TRBJ1-5, with 7 positions matching TRBD1. The CDR3 spans 15 residues. The V gene end was trimmed by 2 bases and the J gene end by 6 bases; junction bases not matched to a gene: 7. CDR1 MNHEY and CDR2 SVGAGI come from the germline V gene. The CDR3 spells CASSYDPGGRQPQHF. CDR3 bases: TGTGCCAGCAGTTACGACCCAGGGGGACGTCAGCCCCAGCATTTT.

By sample fraction, this clonotype is large (0.1 to 1%). CDR3 residues: CASSLPGHREGTQYF. The CDR3 nucleotides read TGTGCCAGCAGCTTGCCGGGCCACAGGGAAGGGACCCAGTACTTC. This chain links TRBV5-4 with TRBJ2-5, with D perhaps TRBD1 (6 bases). V gave up 1 base and J gave up 7 bases, with 17 bases separating them. This CDR3 has 15 amino acids. CDR1 SGHNT and CDR2 YYREEE come from the germline V gene (reference sequence).

Notes on this clonotype: At one end, the junction sequence differs from germline, possibly due to a read error. V is TRBV5-4 and J is TRBJ2-6, with D possibly being TRBD1 (5 bases). Germline lookup yields CDR1 SGHNT and CDR2 YYREEE (reference sequence). The CDR3 runs to 16 residues. The CDR3: CASTPDGESGANVLTF. The CDR3 bases are TGTGCCAGCACCCCGGACGGCGAATCTGGGGCCAACGTCCTAACTTTC.

There are a few counts of this clonotype. The chain is built from TRBV4-1 and TRBJ1-4, with D possibly matching TRBD1 (5 bases). CDR1 and CDR2 (germline): MGHRA, YSYEKL. The CDR3 has 17 residues. V dropped 4 bases and J dropped 1 base, with 16 bases sitting between them. The DNA of the CDR3 is TGCGCCAGCAGCCCAATGCAGGGCGGAGGAACTAATGAAAAACTGTTTTTT. Its protein product is CASSPMQGGGTNEKLFF.

By share of the sample, this clonotype is large. V gene TRBV12-3 or TRBV12-4 combines with J gene TRBJ2-1; TRBD1 matches at 7 bases. The CDR3 length is 16 residues. Trimming removed 3 bases from V and 4 bases from J; junction bases left unmatched: 9. CDR3 amino acids: CASSLRQGVKYNEQFF. The CDR3 coding sequence is TGTGCCAGCAGTTTGCGGCAGGGGGTAAAGTACAATGAGCAGTTCTTC.

By its share, this clonotype is medium-sized. The rearrangement links TRBV5-4 to TRBJ1-1, with 9 bases that match TRBD1. CDR3 length: 15 residues. The J segment lost 0 bases and the V segment lost 3 bases, leaving 3 bases of the junction unmatched. CDR1 is SGHNT, CDR2 YYREEE, per germline (reference sequence). CDR3 in DNA: TGTGCCAGCAGCTCCGGACAGGGGATGAACACTGAAGCTTTCTTT. Translated, it gives CASSSGQGMNTEAFF.

The chain couples TRBV7-2 to TRBJ2-1, with 12 bases fitting TRBD2. Trimming took 8 bases from V and 2 from J; bases not matched to a gene: 4. The length of the CDR3 is 15 residues. The germline gives CDR1 SGHTA, CDR2 FQGNSA. The CDR3 coding sequence is TGTGCCAGCCCAGGGACTAGCGGGCCCTACAATGAGCAGTTCTTC. This sequence encodes CASPGTSGPYNEQFF. The full variable domain, with the rest looked up from reference TRBV7-2 and TRBJ2-1, is GAGVSQSPSNKVTEKGKDVELRCDPISGHTALYWYRQSLGQGLEFLIYFQGNSAPDKSGLPSDRFSAERTGGSVSTLTIQRTQQEDSAVYLCASPGTSGPYNEQFFGPGTRLTVL.

This clonotype is large. The chain is built from TRBV5-4 and TRBJ2-3; TRBD1 matches 7 bases. J gave up 4 bases and V 5 bases, and 7 bases lay outside the gene matches. Germline assignment: CDR1 SGHNT and CDR2 YYREEE (reference sequence). CDR3 length: 14 amino acids. CDR3 in amino acids: CASRVRDSPDTQYF. As DNA, the CDR3 is TGTGCCAGCAGGGTCCGGGACAGCCCAGATACGCAGTATTTT.

This clonotype counts as medium-sized (0.01 to 0.1%). The chain uses TRBV7-9 and TRBJ2-5, with TRBD1 matching over 8 bases. The CDR3 totals 14 residues. Per germline, CDR1 SEHNR and CDR2 FQNEAQ (reference sequence). The J segment lost 4 bases and the V segment lost 5 bases, leaving 6 bases of the junction unmatched. This CDR3 is CASSPDRVRETQYF. CDR3 bases: TGTGCCAGCAGCCCGGACAGGGTCCGAGAGACCCAGTACTTC.

By share, this clonotype counts as large. The chain uses TRBV6-1 and TRBJ1-5; the D gene is possibly TRBD1 (6 bases). Germline V gene sequence: CDR1 MNHNS, CDR2 SASEGT. V was shortened by 5 bases and J by 4 bases, with 12 bases between the two germline ends. The CDR3 runs 14 residues. The CDR3 sequence: CASSRGLSNQPQHF. The CDR3, as DNA: TGTGCCAGCAGTAGGGGGTTATCGAATCAGCCCCAGCATTTT.

In its sample, this clonotype is medium-sized. The chain links TRBV7-2 to TRBJ2-7, with no clear D. Trimming took 7 bases from V and 0 from J, leaving 4 bases between them. Germline assignment: CDR1 SGHTA and CDR2 FQGNSA. The CDR3 is 11 amino acids. This chain's CDR3 is CASKTSYEQYF. The CDR3 DNA sequence: TGTGCCAGCAAAACCTCCTACGAGCAGTACTTC.

This clonotype counts as medium-sized. This chain connects TRBV5-4 to TRBJ1-1, with TRBD1 as a possible D gene (5 bases). CDR3 size: 15 residues. V gave up 0 bases and J gave up 0 bases, with 9 bases separating them. Germline V lookup: CDR1 SGHNT, CDR2 YYREEE (reference sequence). CDR3 protein: CASSLGSGMNTEAFF. CDR3 nucleotide sequence: TGTGCCAGCAGCTTGGGGTCAGGGATGAACACTGAAGCTTTCTTT.

The J gene is TRBJ2-2, the V gene TRBV7-2; the D call may be TRBD1 or TRBD2 (5 bases each). Germline values: CDR1 SGHTA, CDR2 FQGNSA. CDR3 size: 16 residues. Deletions cut 4 bases from V and 6 bases from J, with 18 bases between. DNA of the CDR3: TGTGCCAGCAGCTCGGCCCTAGCAAGGGGTTCCGGGGAGCTGTTTTTT. Protein sequence: CASSSALARGSGELFF.

By sample fraction, this clonotype is large. This chain joins TRBV5-6 and TRBJ2-1; possibly TRBD2 for D (5 bases). The germline V gene encodes CDR1 SGHDT and CDR2 YYEEEE. The CDR3 is 12 residues long. V lost 7 bases and J lost 4, with 9 bases in between. This CDR3 reads CASSPGYNEQFF. The CDR3 nucleotides are TGTGCCAGCTCCCCGGGGTACAATGAGCAGTTCTTC.

This clonotype is termed medium-sized. The chain has TRBV20-1 and TRBJ1-5; D gene unclear. Trimming removed 8 bases from V and 0 bases from J, with 11 bases in between. Looked up from germline, CDR1 is DFQATT and CDR2 is SNEGSKA (reference sequence). The CDR3 runs to 13 residues. CDR3 sequence: CSTREYSNQPQHF. The CDR3 nucleotides read TGCAGTACAAGGGAATATAGCAATCAGCCCCAGCATTTT.

By sample fraction, this clonotype is hyperexpanded. This chain joins TRBV29-1 and TRBJ2-3, with TRBD2 as a possible D gene (5 bases). The CDR3 loop spans 13 amino acids. Germline V gene lookup returns CDR1 SQVTM and CDR2 ANQGSEA. V lost 4 bases and J lost 0, with 8 bases in between. As DNA, the CDR3 is TGCAGCGTTGTGGGCGGGAGCACAGATACGCAGTATTTT. Encoded protein: CSVVGGSTDTQYF.

Relative to its sample, this clonotype is large. This chain links TRBV6-5 with TRBJ2-1; TRBD2 agrees at 8 bases. The V gene end was trimmed by 4 bases and the J gene end by 5 bases; junction bases not matched to a gene: 10. Germline V gives CDR1 MNHEY, CDR2 SVGAGI. The CDR3 extends over 16 amino acids. The CDR3 region is CASSSPVTSGDNEQFF. The CDR3 region has the DNA TGTGCCAGCAGTTCCCCCGTAACTAGCGGTGACAATGAGCAGTTCTTC.

V is TRBV5-4 and J is TRBJ2-1; D not resolved. V dropped 0 bases and J dropped 3 bases, with 10 bases sitting between them. The germline gives CDR1 SGHNT, CDR2 YYREEE (reference sequence). The CDR3 is 15 amino acids. CDR3 DNA: TGTGCCAGCAGCTTGGGTCTTTCTCACTACAATGAGCAGTTCTTC. Translation gives CASSLGLSHYNEQFF. Combining the CDR3 with reference TRBV5-4 and TRBJ2-1 gives the whole variable domain ETGVTQSPTHLIKTRGQQVTLRCSSQSGHNTVSWYQQALGQGPQFIFQYYREEENGRGNFPPRFSGLQFPNYSSELNVNALELDDSALYLCASSLGLSHYNEQFFGPGTRLTVL.

This clonotype ranks as medium-sized. This chain uses TRBV4-3 with TRBJ2-6; D not certain. CDR1 and CDR2 from the germline V gene are LGHNA and YSLEER. The CDR3 spans 15 residues. Trimming pared 8 bases from V and 4 bases from J, leaving 15 bases between. The CDR3 region is CASRGESAGANVLTF. In DNA form, the CDR3 reads TGCGCCAGCCGCGGCGAGTCTGCAGGGGCCAACGTCCTGACTTTC.

By proportion, this clonotype is large (0.1 to 1%). This chain uses TRBV19 with TRBJ2-1; 13 bases line up with TRBD2. V was pared by 5 bases and J by 10 bases, with 2 bases of the junction left unmatched. Looked up from germline, CDR1 is LNHDA and CDR2 is SQIVND (reference sequence). This CDR3 contains 13 residues. The CDR3: CASSGTSGTEQFF. The CDR3 DNA reads TGTGCCAGTAGTGGGACTAGCGGGACCGAGCAGTTCTTC.

In regard to this clonotype: A much larger clone lies one base from this, so it may be a read error. The chain recombines TRBV20-1 with TRBJ2-5; 8 nucleotides align to TRBD2. Germline V gene data show CDR1 as DFQATT and CDR2 as SNEGSKA (reference sequence). With 7 bases clipped from V and 5 bases from J, the junction kept 12 bases outside the gene matches. The CDR3 has 14 amino acids. In DNA, the CDR3 is TGCAGTGTTAGCGGAGCGGGAGACGGGGAGACCCAGTACTTC. It yields the protein CSVSGAGDGETQYF.

This clonotype was counted only a few times. The chain has TRBV20-1 and TRBJ1-1; 8 nucleotides line up with TRBD1. The junction had 13 bases not matched to a gene; V was cut back by 6 bases and J by 10 bases. Germline CDR1 and CDR2: DFQATT and SNEGSKA (reference sequence). The CDR3 totals 13 residues. In DNA form, the CDR3 reads TGCAGTGCCCGGGGACAGGTATTGTTTTCAGCTTTCTTT. It encodes CSARGQVLFSAFF.

This clonotype is labeled medium-sized. This sequence joins TRBV27 and TRBJ1-6, with 8 bases lining up with TRBD1. The CDR3 covers 17 residues. After removal of 1 base from V and 6 bases from J, the junction contained 8 bases not matched to a gene. CDR1 is MNHEY and CDR2 is SMNVEV in the germline V gene (reference sequence). This chain's CDR3 is CASSLWDRSILNSPLHF. The DNA of the CDR3 is TGTGCCAGCAGTTTATGGGACAGGTCTATTCTTAATTCACCCCTCCACTTT.

J is TRBJ1-5 and V is TRBV28; TRBD1 might be the D (6 bases). Germline V lookup: CDR1 MDHEN, CDR2 SYDVKM. The CDR3 consists of 15 residues. The ends were cut back, 6 bases at V and 3 bases at J, with 15 bases in the middle. CDR3 amino acids: CASRSQGMANQPQHF. CDR3 sequence (DNA): TGTGCCAGCAGATCACAGGGAATGGCCAATCAGCCCCAGCATTTT.

This clonotype was recorded only once. This may stem from a read error, because a much larger clone lies one nucleotide away. J is TRBJ1-3 and V is TRBV20-1, with D unresolved. The CDR3 has 12 amino acids. Per the germline V gene, CDR1 is DFQATT and CDR2 is SNEGSKA (reference sequence). V lost 6 bases to trimming and J lost 3 bases, with 9 bases between them. The CDR3 is CSAEGGGNTIYF. In nucleotides, the CDR3 is TGCAGTGCCGAGGGAGGTGGAAACACCATATATTTT.

This clonotype occurred once. The chain employs TRBV20-1 and TRBJ2-1; 15 nucleotides align to TRBD2. Germline CDR1 is DFQATT and CDR2 is SNEGSKA (reference sequence). This CDR3 has 15 amino acids. Trimming at V came to 6 bases and at J to 8 bases, leaving 8 bases not matched to a gene. The CDR3 DNA sequence: TGCAGTGCCATCGGACTAGCGGGAGGGGGTCATGAGCAGTTCTTC. Translated: CSAIGLAGGGHEQFF.